Following are 19 T cell receptor beta chains from one sample sequenced in a study of CD8 T cells in ankylosing spondylitis. A single record per CDR3 protein comes from TCRdb applying MiXCR to the 5' RACE reads. The table has 250,000 or so distinct CDR3 sequences, 20% to 30% seen once; the top ten hold 0.6% to 0.75%. The sequenced sample was blood, either unsorted or a sorted T cell fraction (not recorded which). These receptors all stem from a male donor with ankylosing spondylitis or in good health (not recorded which).

This chain connects TRBV20-1 to TRBJ2-7; 11 positions match TRBD2. The CDR3 has 14 residues. The germline gives CDR1 DFQATT, CDR2 SNEGSKA (reference sequence). Trimming at V came to 3 bases and at J to 6 bases, leaving 7 bases not matched to a gene. CDR3 sequence: CSARHTGTSGEQYF. The DNA for the CDR3 is TGCAGTGCTAGGCATACCGGGACTAGCGGCGAGCAGTACTTC.

This clonotype was detected ten times or more. The chain links TRBV20-1 to TRBJ2-1; TRBD2 is a possible D gene (6 bases). The CDR3 extends over 14 amino acids. Trimming removed 7 bases from V and 4 bases from J, with 17 bases in between. Germline V gene data show CDR1 as DFQATT and CDR2 as SNEGSKA (reference sequence). The chain's CDR3 is CSVLFGGKYNEQFF. The CDR3 DNA sequence: TGCAGTGTTCTGTTCGGGGGAAAGTACAATGAGCAGTTCTTC.

This chain links TRBV11-1 with TRBJ2-6; D may be TRBD2 (5 bases). Germline CDR1 is SGHAT and CDR2 is FQDESV (reference sequence). The CDR3 spans 19 residues. V shed 5 bases and J shed 0 bases, with 20 bases lying between them. The CDR3 loop is CASSVTGLFAPSGANVLTF. The CDR3 DNA sequence: TGTGCCAGCAGCGTAACCGGACTCTTCGCTCCCTCTGGGGCCAACGTCCTGACTTTC.

The table lists this clonotype with a few counts. The rearrangement links TRBV20-1 to TRBJ2-3; D is ambiguous. CDR1 is DFQATT, CDR2 SNEGSKA, per germline (reference sequence). The CDR3 consists of 13 residues. The V gene lost 6 bases and the J gene lost 5 bases, with 15 bases spanning the gap. CDR3 loop: CSANGRLQDTQYF. Here the CDR3 DNA reads TGCAGTGCAAACGGCAGGTTGCAAGATACGCAGTATTTT.

This clonotype was counted ten times or more. The CDR3 coding sequence is TGCAGTGCGAGGGGACCGAGCAATCAGCCCCAGCATTTT. Translation gives CSARGPSNQPQHF. The genes are TRBV20-1 and TRBJ1-5, with D possibly matching TRBD1 (5 bases). The V gene lost 6 bases and the J gene lost 1 base, with 10 bases spanning the gap. The CDR3 is 13 amino acids. Germline V gene data show CDR1 as DFQATT and CDR2 as SNEGSKA (reference sequence).

The CDR3 protein is CASSPGQGIRPQYF. CDR3 in DNA: TGCGCCAGCAGCCCGGGACAGGGCATACGACCGCAGTACTTC. The chain joins TRBV5-1 to TRBJ2-7, with TRBD1 matching over 9 bases. Germline V CDR1 and CDR2: SGHRS, YFSETQ. Trimming cost V 4 bases and J 9 bases; bases outside gene matches: 11. The CDR3 covers 14 residues.

This clonotype came up many times. V is TRBV25-1 and J is TRBJ2-2; D is ambiguous. This CDR3 is 14 amino acids long. Trimming pared 0 bases from V and 2 bases from J, leaving 4 bases between. CDR1 MGHDK and CDR2 SYGVNS come from the germline V gene. The CDR3, as DNA: TGTGCCAGCAGTGAATACCGCAACACCGGGGAGCTGTTTTTT. This sequence encodes CASSEYRNTGELFF.

This clonotype showed up just a few times. The chain recombines TRBV6-1 with TRBJ2-5, with D maybe TRBD1 (6 bases). Trimming shortened V by 7 bases and J by 0 bases, and 9 bases separated the two germline ends. The CDR3 has 13 amino acids. The V gene's germline CDR1 is MNHNS and CDR2 SASEGT. CDR3 amino acids: CASNRAYQETQYF. DNA of the CDR3: TGTGCCAGCAACAGGGCGTACCAAGAGACCCAGTACTTC.

This clonotype was seen many times. The CDR3 reads CASSLFNLGDEQFF. CDR3 sequence (DNA): TGTGCCAGCAGTTTATTTAATTTGGGGGACGAGCAGTTCTTC. V and J are TRBV12-3 or TRBV12-4 and TRBJ2-1; D possibly matches TRBD1 or TRBD2 (5 bases each). Trimming removed 2 bases at V and 10 bases at J, with 15 bases between. The CDR3 is 14 amino acids.

The sample holds many counts of this clonotype. CDR3 loop: CSVNKRGTEAFF. In DNA form, the CDR3 reads TGCAGCGTGAATAAAAGAGGGACTGAAGCTTTCTTT. The rearrangement uses TRBV29-1 and TRBJ1-1, with D uncertain. The CDR3 runs 12 residues. Germline V gives CDR1 SQVTM, CDR2 ANQGSEA. Trimming cost V 6 bases and J 5 bases, with 13 bases left between them.

This clonotype was recorded at least ten times. CDR3 region: CASSQKGGGRLYGYTF. CDR3 DNA: TGCGCCAGCAGCCAAAAGGGGGGGGGCAGACTCTATGGCTACACCTTC. This sequence joins TRBV4-1 and TRBJ1-2, with D possibly TRBD1 on 6 matching bases. Germline CDR1 is MGHRA and CDR2 is YSYEKL. V lost 2 bases to trimming and J lost 4 bases, with 17 bases between them. The CDR3 has 16 amino acids.

This clonotype was seen many times. The genes are TRBV25-1 and TRBJ2-5, with D uncertain. The CDR3 runs 15 residues. Deletions cut 5 bases from V and 1 base from J, with 14 bases between. Per the germline V gene, CDR1 is MGHDK and CDR2 is SYGVNS. CDR3 sequence: CASSTPAPTQETQYF. In DNA form, the CDR3 reads TGTGCCAGCAGTACGCCTGCACCCACCCAAGAGACCCAGTACTTC.

The rearrangement joins TRBV6-1 to TRBJ2-2; the match to TRBD1 covers 11 bases. The CDR3 loop spans 17 amino acids. V was clipped by 6 bases and J by 6 bases; unmatched bases: 12. Germline CDR1 MNHNS, CDR2 SASEGT. This CDR3 is CASRIGTGGRRSGELFF. The CDR3 nucleotides read TGTGCCAGCAGAATAGGGACAGGGGGAAGAAGGTCCGGGGAGCTGTTTTTT.

Points on this clonotype: A much more abundant neighbour one base away suggests this may be a read error. The chain links TRBV12-3 or TRBV12-4 to TRBJ1-5; 10 bases map to TRBD1. The J call is in doubt because the DNA end fits TRBJ2-3 better. This CDR3 comprises 15 residues. CDR3 nucleotides: TGTGCCAGCAGACGGACAGGGGGGGTCAATCAGCCCCAGTATTTT. Amino acid sequence: CASRRTGGVNQPQYF.

The rearrangement joins TRBV2 to TRBJ1-1; D ambiguous. V was clipped by 8 bases and J by 4 bases, with 8 bases between them. Germline assignment: CDR1 SNHLY and CDR2 FYNNEI. The CDR3 runs 11 residues. CDR3 amino acids: CASGLGTEAFF. The CDR3 DNA sequence: TGTGCCAGCGGACTCGGCACTGAAGCTTTCTTT.

This chain uses TRBV20-1 with TRBJ1-2; maybe TRBD1 (6 bases). Germline V lookup: CDR1 DFQATT, CDR2 SNEGSKA (reference sequence). This CDR3 contains 15 residues. V lost 1 base to trimming and J lost 7 bases, with 19 bases between them. The CDR3 sequence: CSARGPGAQGAGYTF. CDR3 coding DNA: TGCAGTGCTAGAGGGCCGGGTGCACAGGGCGCTGGCTACACCTTC.

This clonotype has at least ten counts. V gene TRBV20-1 combines with J gene TRBJ2-7; 7 bases match TRBD2. The CDR3 contains 12 residues. Germline assignment: CDR1 DFQATT and CDR2 SNEGSKA (reference sequence). V was clipped by 3 bases and J by 3 bases; unmatched bases: 2. CDR3 nucleotide sequence: TGCAGTGCTAGCACGGGGGGCTACGAGCAGTACTTC. It translates to CSASTGGYEQYF.

The chain couples TRBV20-1 to TRBJ2-3, with TRBD1 identical over 7 bases. Germline V gene sequence: CDR1 DFQATT, CDR2 SNEGSKA (reference sequence). The CDR3 runs to 15 residues. With V trimmed by 3 bases and J by 6 bases, 12 bases remained unmatched. CDR3 region: CSASVRDSHLDTQYF. CDR3 DNA sequence: TGCAGTGCTAGTGTCCGGGACAGCCATTTGGATACGCAGTATTTT.

CDR3 sequence reads: CSVRGGATNTGELFF. The CDR3 coding sequence is TGCAGCGTCCGGGGAGGGGCCACGAACACCGGGGAGCTGTTTTTT. The chain employs TRBV29-1 and TRBJ2-2; 7 bases match TRBD2. CDR1 SQVTM and CDR2 ANQGSEA come from the germline V gene. V lost 6 bases and J lost 0; bases outside the gene matches: 7. CDR3 length: 15 amino acids.